This T cell receptor beta chain was captured in a study of graft-versus-host responses after intestinal transplantation. Study details: Every one of the recipients received anti-thymocyte globulin induction and afterwards took tacrolimus and steroids for around three years.

On this clone itself: Its antigen remains unknown.

Profiled with immunoSEQ multiplex PCR; TCRdb holds only in-frame clones, not every one. The sample has 75,000 to 100,000 clones; around 86% are singletons. The CDR3 loop spans 13 amino acids. V was trimmed by 0 bases and J by 5 bases, leaving 7 bases between them. Germline V gene lookup returns CDR1 SGHDN and CDR2 FVKESK. Study results and limitations: GvH clones surfaced in recipient marrow, some emerging earlier in ileum or blood.

The sequence derives from a human patient who received an intestinal transplant, so some T cells may come from the graft donor. The chain joins TRBV14 to TRBJ2-5; D is unresolved. This material consisted of PBMCs, taken 255 days after intestinal transplant. CDR3 DNA: TGTGCCAGCAGCCAAGACTCTGTGGAGACCCAGTACTTC. Residues: CASSQDSVETQYF.